This paragraph reports one T cell receptor beta chain. Which antigen it targets is not known. The sample holds no much larger clone one base away, and base qualities are not on file. CDR1 and CDR2, per the germline V gene (reference sequence), are SGHNT and YYREEE. The junction shows trimming of 4 bases on V and 4 bases on J, plus 9 bases between the germline ends. Its CDR3 holds 13 amino acids, cysteine through phenylalanine. CDR3 DNA only is kept here, 39 bases in frame from base 1. The cohort consisted of approximately 690 healthy bone marrow donors. Cohort members were all nominally healthy when sampled, although unrecorded immune exposures were likely present. The donor tested CMV seronegative and was one of the 352 seronegative cohort members. A peripheral blood sample was provided by each donor, and peripheral blood mononuclear cells were used for TCR beta sequencing. The Qiagen DNeasy Blood Extraction Kit was used to extract genomic DNA from the blood cell samples.

The sample comes from a study of cytomegalovirus exposure and HLA in healthy donors (dated by TCRdb to about 2017). For context, the study as a whole: According to an earlier analysis of around 600 of the donors, about 179 million T cells yielded 90 million to 140 million unique TCR beta sequences and about 300 Gb of sequence data. Around 320 gigabases of sequencing data and some 85 million unique TCR sequences were included in an early release covering around 600 HLA-typed donors. Of the 350 to 450 genotyped donors, 80% to 90% were placed in the genetic ancestry cluster associated with self-reported Caucasian donors. The aim of the study was to test whether cataloging public T cell receptors could identify signatures of past pathogen exposure. The study profiled the T cell repertoires of more than 500 subjects by immunosequencing and related them to cytomegalovirus serostatus. In addition to the first cohort of 666 subjects, a separate validation cohort of approximately 130 different subjects was used. High-throughput TCR immunosequencing, statistical association of individual TCRs with disease status, and machine learning were combined to predict cytomegalovirus infection status. In a later analysis, previously published TCR beta repertoires from roughly 710 donors were re-analyzed and high-resolution HLA genotyping was added so that TCR occurrence patterns could be studied. Rather than drawing on any new phenotypic data, the later analysis identified candidate immune exposures from TCR beta sequences and the way those sequences occurred across donors. In an earlier analysis of 500 to 650 of the donors, high-throughput TCR beta sequencing was used to judge whether each TCR beta V gene segment behaved as functional or pseudogenic. Donor age, sex, ethnicity and CMV serostatus were compiled alongside the repertoire data. A later genetic analysis took genome-wide SNP genotypes for about 55% of the roughly 670 donors and used that subset as a discovery cohort. Every discovery cohort repertoire had been produced on one sequencing platform. Both class I and class II loci were covered by HLA typing, at four-digit resolution. The number of typed donors differed by locus: about 629-630 for A, B, C, DRB1 and DQB1; about 520 for DQA1; around 610 for DPA1; and 400 to 480 for DPB1. About five DR-DQ haplotypes were treated as single units for association and clustering because of strong linkage in the cohort. Among a few hundred genotyped donors of the cohort, an average of around 240,000 unique TCR beta nucleotide sequences were sequenced per donor, 15% to 20% of them non-productive. Overall study outcomes, separate from this receptor: Compared with the roughly 720-donor mean, donors in an Asian-associated ancestry cluster had fewer N-insertions in productive TCRs, according to a later genetic analysis. Some IMGT-functional V segments, including TRBV6-2 and TRBV6-3, could not be distinguished by the 87-base-pair reads and were therefore excluded. An association between a missense DCLRE1C variant and V-gene and J-gene trimming of TCR beta chains was found in a later genetic analysis and replicated in an independent cohort. Strong co-occurrence of HLA alleles, especially DR and DQ, made assigning TCR associations to individual alleles difficult. Correlated functional status among segregating V segments might reflect linkage disequilibrium, but an unknown experimental factor could not be ruled out. A later analysis found that most CMV-associated TCR beta chains appeared HLA-restricted, with HLA associations seemingly driven largely by CMV exposure. According to the authors, the approach could potentially be generalized to other disease states and immunological phenotypes. Across donors, most TCR sequences were observed very rarely, whereas some public TCRs were present in many individuals. In a later analysis, HLA-associated TCR beta chains showed more clonal expansion and lower generation probabilities than non-associated chains that were equally common. The classifier was reported to diagnose cytomegalovirus status with high specificity and sensitivity in both the original and validation cohorts. Over 15 rarely observed V segments, including chromosome 9 orphons, were excluded from the earlier analysis of a few hundred of the donors because counts were too low. Sequencing depth was assumed to be roughly uniform across donors in the presence/absence analyses, though that assumption may not hold. In a later analysis, TCR association rates were found to vary across HLA loci, with the most associated TCRs seen for DRB1 alleles and the fewest for HLA-C alleles. According to a later analysis, parvovirus B19, influenza, CMV and Epstein-Barr virus appeared linked to several top co-occurrence clusters. The study listed 164 TCR beta chains as associated with cytomegalovirus. An earlier analysis of around 500 of the donors showed that most TCR beta V segments appeared in productive rearrangements either about 87% or about 30% of the time, which broadly matched IMGT annotations. A cluster of highly shared sequence variants was judged likely to represent a technical artifact of the sequencing pipeline. For the cohort, immune exposure information was limited to CMV serostatus. The cohort was sequenced for TCR beta chains only, and without alpha or paired-chain data the features that could be detected were limited. A further reported finding was that TCR beta sequences accurately predicted the HLA-A and HLA-B alleles for most subjects in the first cohort. HLA typing was unavailable for some donors at each locus, so association tests used only the typed subset. In vitro tests confirmed that three of the cytomegalovirus-associated TCR beta chains recognize cytomegalovirus antigens. A later analysis associated 17,000 or so TCR beta sequences with specific HLA alleles at a false discovery rate of 0.05.

Library generation was performed with the immunoSEQ multiplex PCR assay. The multiplex PCR relied on a mix of 60 forward primers for TCR Vbeta segments and 13 reverse primers for TCR Jbeta segments. The CDR3 region of rearranged TCR beta genes was amplified from genomic DNA by a multiplex PCR assay. Amplified TCR beta libraries were sequenced as 87-base-pair reads on the Illumina HiSeq System. In the paper's pipeline: Across the 670 or so repertoires, a later analysis counted around 80 million unique TCR beta chains, 9 million to 14 million of which were shared by at least two donors. To remove PCR and sequencing errors, raw reads were error-corrected and collapsed into unique sequences using a nearest-neighbor algorithm that merged closely related sequences. V, D and J gene segments were assigned by aligning CDR3 sequences to IMGT reference sequences. Each retained sequence needed at least a six-nucleotide match to both a V gene segment and a J gene segment. Rearrangements were called productive when the CDR3 lacked stop codons and stayed in frame with V and J; all others were non-productive. Following IMGT convention, CDR3 was defined as the stretch from the second conserved V-encoded cysteine to the conserved J-encoded phenylalanine. The earlier analysis of some 540 of the donors excluded any sequence lacking an unambiguous match to a single V gene segment. In an earlier analysis of approximately 590 of the donors, a V segment was called functional when productive rearrangements were above 56.7%, and segregating when the standard deviation between donors exceeded 5%. A statistical classification framework was built for diagnosing cytomegalovirus status from the catalog of TCR beta chain sequences. In a later analysis, V and J genes were assigned by comparing TCR nucleotide sequences against IMGT/GENE-DB human TR gene sequences. The TCRdist pipeline was used in a later analysis to assign CDR3 sequences and most-parsimonious VDJ recombination scenarios. In a later analysis, each TCR beta chain was defined by its CDR3 amino acid sequence together with its V-gene family, and reads lacking a unique V-gene family were excluded. As a way to deal with suspected cross-contamination and a sequencing artifact, a later analysis dropped nearly 600 nucleotide sequences that were highly shared and had low generation probability. In a later analysis, a clonal expansion index was calculated for each public chain from normalized within-repertoire ranks of inferred template counts. A later analysis computed generation probabilities with a VDJ recombination model fitted to out-of-frame rearrangements, and checked the results against IGoR. Hypergeometric tests were used in a later analysis to score TCR-TCR, TCR-HLA and TCR-CMV co-occurrence, with a repertoire-size bias correction applied to the TCR pairs. False discovery rates were estimated in a later analysis by permuting HLA or CMV assignments 20 times. In a later analysis, co-occurring TCRs were grouped using DBSCAN, with TCRdist sequence similarity added in when clustering inside HLA-allele-positive subsets. Repertoires with fewer than 30,000 or more than 120,000 public chains were left out of co-occurrence clustering, as were about five repertoires with anomalous nucleotide sharing. In TCRdb, the immuneACCESS table is reduced to in-frame sequences with V and J assigned. These tables do not hold every clone; where another copy was compared, an unresolved V gene accounts for under half, and the others remain unexplained. That table supplies the V and J calls and clone size; D and trimming were determined from the DNA. The sample table contains roughly 190,000 clones; only one count was recorded for around 81% of them. Clones ranked in the top ten supply 1.5% to 2% of the sample.

The specimen was PBMCs. The chain is encoded by TRBV5-4 joined to TRBJ1-5; a weak D assignment points to TRBD1 (5 bases agree). The sequence was obtained from a man between 18 and 35 years old in good health and CMV-seronegative. CDR3 protein: CASSQDTNQPQHF. The DNA sequence is TGTGCCAGCAGCCAGGACACTAATCAGCCCCAGCATTTT.